This T cell receptor (beta chain) stems from a study of CD8+ T cells in alopecia areata. Overall study: Dosing with tofacitinib proceeded for 6 to 18 months, followed by 6 months off drug.

Germline CDR1 is LNHDA and CDR2 is SQIVND (reference sequence). This CDR3 region has 14 residues. The V gene end was trimmed by 4 bases and the J gene end by 3 bases; junction bases not matched to a gene: 3. RNA, once extracted, was reverse transcribed into cDNA for use as the sequencing template. The assay was immunoSEQ multiplex PCR, and TCRdb's table has in-frame clones only and misses some. The sample yields more than 95,000 clones, 35% to 45% seen once. This clone was picked up a small number of times. This chain links TRBV19 with TRBJ2-5; the match to TRBD2 covers 9 bases. The origin of this receptor is a human donor with alopecia areata. Sequenced input: CD4+ T cells sorted from blood. The CDR3 coding sequence is TGTGCCAGTAGTAATAGCGGGAGCAAAGAGACCCAGTACTTC. Protein: CASSNSGSKETQYF.